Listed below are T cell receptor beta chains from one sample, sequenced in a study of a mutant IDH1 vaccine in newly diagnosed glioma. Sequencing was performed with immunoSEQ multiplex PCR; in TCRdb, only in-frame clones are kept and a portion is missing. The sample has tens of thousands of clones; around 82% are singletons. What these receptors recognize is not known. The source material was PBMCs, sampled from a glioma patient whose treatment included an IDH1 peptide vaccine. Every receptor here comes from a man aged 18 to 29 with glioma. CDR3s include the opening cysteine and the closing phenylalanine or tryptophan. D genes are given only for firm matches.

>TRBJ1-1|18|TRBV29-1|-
CSVEDLSGGWYGNTEAFF
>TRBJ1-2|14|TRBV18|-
CASSATGPNYGYTF
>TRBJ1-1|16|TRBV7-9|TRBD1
CASSSQGEYPNTEAFF
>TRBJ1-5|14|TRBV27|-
CASSRVNSNQPQHF
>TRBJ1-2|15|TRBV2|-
CASSGDDRSSYGYTF
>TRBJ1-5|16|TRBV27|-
CASSLSAGSSVQPQHF
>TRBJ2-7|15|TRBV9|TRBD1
CASSVGTGFSYEQYF
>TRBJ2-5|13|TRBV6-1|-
CASSLGPRETQYF
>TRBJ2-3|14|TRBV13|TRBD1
CASSIDPGGDTQYF
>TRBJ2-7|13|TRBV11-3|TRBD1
CASSFITGAEQYF
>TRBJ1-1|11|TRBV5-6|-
CASSFATEAFF
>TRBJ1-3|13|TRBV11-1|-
CASSHDPRNTIYF
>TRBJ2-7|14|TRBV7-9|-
CASSQGGSYYEQYF
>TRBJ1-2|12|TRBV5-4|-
CASSPNQASYTF
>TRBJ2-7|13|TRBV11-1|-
CASRGQTDYEQYF
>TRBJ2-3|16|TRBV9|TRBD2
CASSPSGGRSTDTQYF
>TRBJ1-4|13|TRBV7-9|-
CASSRAGSEKLFF
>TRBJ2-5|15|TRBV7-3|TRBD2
CASSPTGGKLETQYF
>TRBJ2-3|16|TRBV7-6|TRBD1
CASSLGLGQGSHTQYF
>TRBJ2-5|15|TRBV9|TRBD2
CASSVVAGGPETQYF
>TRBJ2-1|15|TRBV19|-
CASRVGTKGGDEQFF
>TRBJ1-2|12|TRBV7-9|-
CASSLIIGGYTF
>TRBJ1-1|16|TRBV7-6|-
CASSSISKTGSTEAFF
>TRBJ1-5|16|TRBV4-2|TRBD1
CASSQDRVYSNQPQHF
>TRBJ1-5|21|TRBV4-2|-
CASSQDAGRGASSRLTQPQHF
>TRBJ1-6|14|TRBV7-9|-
CASSFERNNSPLHF
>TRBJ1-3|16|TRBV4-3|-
CASSQDSGSAGNTIYF
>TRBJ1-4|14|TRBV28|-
CASSLFGAKEKLFF
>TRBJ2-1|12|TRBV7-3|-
CASSGGYNEQFF
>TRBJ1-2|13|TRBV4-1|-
CASSQVGGEGYTF
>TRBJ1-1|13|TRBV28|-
CASSFLGVTEAFF
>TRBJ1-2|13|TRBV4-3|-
CASSQEQNYGYTF
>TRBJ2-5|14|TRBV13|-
CASSLWGRGETQYF
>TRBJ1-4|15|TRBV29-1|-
CSVEINRGGSEKLFF
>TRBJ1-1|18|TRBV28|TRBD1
CASSLGTGGPGTYTEAFF
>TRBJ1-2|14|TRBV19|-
CASSTGGSHGGYTF
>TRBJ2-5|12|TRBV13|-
CASSLASKTQYF
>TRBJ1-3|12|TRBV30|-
CAWSRVGNTIYF
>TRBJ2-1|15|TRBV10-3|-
CAISESSLSYNEQFF